This T cell receptor beta chain was profiled in a study of beta chain features in type 1 diabetes. On the study more broadly: The samples had about 100,000,000 sorted cells examined in all.

The germline V gene has CDR1 SGDLS and CDR2 YYNGEE. This CDR3 comprises 15 residues. V was shortened by 2 bases and J by 2 bases, with 10 bases between the two germline ends. About this clone itself: What it binds is not known.

General observations from the study: Shorter TCRB CDR3s, moderately but significantly so, marked every one of the four CD4+ subsets in Type 1 diabetes patients. Naive, central memory and Treg TCRB repertoires seemed to resemble each other more closely in patients than they did in healthy donors. Type 1 diabetes patients had fewer VDJ junction insertions and more deletions.

Reverse transcribing all isolated RNA meant expressed TCRB transcripts were sequenced. Produced via immunoSEQ multiplex PCR; TCRdb's table is partial and in-frame only. The table lists almost 350,000 clones, about a tenth of them singletons. Sequenced: central memory CD4+ T cells from blood. This chain links TRBV9 with TRBJ2-2; D is ambiguous. This clonotype was sampled from a man aged 30 to 45 with type 1 diabetes. CDR3: CASSVGSFNTGELFF. In DNA form, the CDR3 reads TGTGCCAGCAGCGTTGGAAGTTTTAACACCGGGGAGCTGTTTTTT.